What follows are 24 T cell receptor beta chains derived from one specimen sequenced in a study of blood T cell repertoires in COVID-19. Assay: immunoSEQ multiplex PCR; the TCRdb copy retains only in-frame clones and omits some. The top ten hold approximately 1.7% of the sample, which has hundreds of thousands of clones, around 87% seen once. Input material: PBMCs or T cells enriched from blood (not recorded which). The receptor set was obtained from a woman in her 50s who had recovered from COVID-19.

V and J are TRBV30 and TRBJ1-1; 9 bases fit TRBD1. Germline loops: CDR1 GTSNPN, CDR2 SVGIG (reference sequence). Trimming took 3 bases from V and 0 from J; bases not matched to a gene: 17. CDR3 size: 19 residues. DNA of the CDR3: TGTGCCTGGAGAAAGGCCTTAACGGACAGGGGTCGGATGAACACTGAAGCTTTCTTT. Translating it yields CAWRKALTDRGRMNTEAFF.

The rearrangement uses TRBV10-1 and TRBJ2-3, with 7 bases that match TRBD1. The CDR3 is 18 amino acids. The V segment lost 7 bases and the J segment 6 bases; nucleotides outside the gene matches: 22. In germline, CDR1 is WNHNN, CDR2 SYGVQD (reference sequence). The DNA of the CDR3 is TGCGCCAGCACCATAATAACCCGACCGAGACAGGGATGGGATACGCAGTATTTT. Translated, it gives CASTIITRPRQGWDTQYF.

The V and J genes are TRBV24-1 and TRBJ2-5; the match to TRBD2 covers 7 bases. Germline V gene data show CDR1 as KGHDR and CDR2 as SFDVKD. The V gene end was trimmed by 2 bases and the J gene end by 1 base; junction bases not matched to a gene: 3. The CDR3 contains 15 residues. In nucleotides, the CDR3 is TGTGCCACCAGTGATTGGACTAGGGGCCAAGAGACCCAGTACTTC. It translates to CATSDWTRGQETQYF.

The chain couples TRBV29-1 to TRBJ1-5; 8 bases fit TRBD1. The V gene end was trimmed by 6 bases and the J gene end by 5 bases; junction bases not matched to a gene: 6. CDR1 and CDR2 (germline): SQVTM, ANQGSEA. The CDR3 runs 13 residues. This chain's CDR3 is CSVAGGLDQPQHF. CDR3 DNA: TGCAGCGTAGCAGGGGGCCTTGATCAGCCCCAGCATTTT.

V usage is TRBV28 and J usage is TRBJ1-2; a possible D gene is TRBD1 (5 bases). CDR3 length equals 18 residues. In germline, CDR1 is MDHEN, CDR2 SYDVKM. V gave up 9 bases and J gave up 4 bases, with 30 bases separating them. CDR3 nucleotide sequence: TGTGCCAGTTTGCCCGGGGGGATAAGACCCGTAGCCCCCTATGGCTACACCTTC. Protein product: CASLPGGIRPVAPYGYTF.

This sequence joins TRBV29-1 and TRBJ2-2; 10 bases line up with TRBD1. The V and J ends lost 7 bases and 4 bases, in that order; junction bases with no gene match: 9. The V gene's germline CDR1 is SQVTM and CDR2 ANQGSEA. The CDR3 runs 15 residues. In DNA form, the CDR3 reads TGCAGCGCTACCGGGACAGGGGATAGCACCGGGGAGCTGTTTTTT. It is translated as CSATGTGDSTGELFF.

The gene calls are TRBV5-1 and TRBJ1-4; 7 bases line up with TRBD1. Germline V gene sequence: CDR1 SGHRS, CDR2 YFSETQ. The CDR3 is made up of 15 amino acids. The V segment lost 3 bases and the J segment 6 bases; nucleotides outside the gene matches: 8. The CDR3 bases are TGCGCCAGCAGCTCGGACACAGGGGCTTATGAAAAACTGTTTTTT. Its translation is CASSSDTGAYEKLFF.

The chain carries TRBV4-1 and TRBJ1-2; D not certain. Germline CDR1 reads MGHRA; CDR2 reads YSYEKL. Trimming stripped 1 base from V and 4 bases from J, with 10 bases between. The CDR3 loop spans 14 amino acids. This CDR3 reads CASSQATGVYGYTF. The CDR3 bases are TGCGCCAGCAGCCAAGCAACCGGGGTCTATGGCTACACCTTC.

The V call is TRBV15, the J call TRBJ2-2; 9 bases agree with TRBD1. The CDR3 is 16 amino acids. The germline CDR1 and CDR2 sequences are LNHNV and YYDKDF (reference sequence). Trimming took 11 bases from V and 0 from J; bases not matched to a gene: 10. The CDR3 nucleotides read TGTGCCTCCATAAAGGACAGGGGCGCGAACACCGGGGAGCTGTTTTTT. The encoded protein is CASIKDRGANTGELFF. The full variable domain, its missing parts supplied by reference TRBV15 and TRBJ2-2, is DAMVIQNPRYQVTQFGKPVTLSCSQTLNHNVMYWYQQKSSQAPKLLFHYYDKDFNNEADTPDNFQSRRPNTSFCFLDIRSPGLGDTAMYLCASIKDRGANTGELFFGEGSRLTVL.

V and J are TRBV5-1 and TRBJ1-6, with 7 bases lining up with TRBD1. Germline V gives CDR1 SGHRS, CDR2 YFSETQ. V lost 3 bases and J lost 8; bases outside the gene matches: 5. The CDR3 sequence is 14 residues long. The CDR3 bases are TGCGCCAGCAGCTCAGGAGGGACAGATTCACCCCTCCACTTT. This codes for CASSSGGTDSPLHF.

The chain employs TRBV27 and TRBJ1-3, with 9 positions matching TRBD1. J was trimmed by 0 bases and V by 4 bases; bases with no gene match: 10. The CDR3 totals 18 residues. Germline V gene lookup returns CDR1 MNHEY and CDR2 SMNVEV (reference sequence). In DNA form, the CDR3 reads TGTGCCAGCAGTTCGAGTTCCTCGACAGGGGGCTCTGGAAACACCATATATTTT. Amino acid sequence: CASSSSSSTGGSGNTIYF.

V is TRBV3-1 (or the pseudogene TRBV3-2) and J is TRBJ1-1, with D possibly TRBD1 on 5 matching bases. The ends were cut back, 0 bases at V and 3 bases at J, with 20 bases in the middle. CDR1 and CDR2 from the germline V gene are LGHDT and YNNKEL (reference sequence). This CDR3 has 18 amino acids. CDR3 nucleotide sequence: TGTGCCAGCAGCCAAGAGAGGCGCTTGACAGCATGGGACACTGAAGCTTTCTTT. Encoded protein: CASSQERRLTAWDTEAFF.

Written as DNA, the CDR3 is TGTGCCAGCAGCTTCCGGGACAGTCAATGGACCCAGTACTTC. Protein product: CASSFRDSQWTQYF. The chain recombines TRBV7-9 with TRBJ2-5, with 7 bases lining up with TRBD1. This CDR3 spans 14 amino acids. V lost 3 bases to trimming and J lost 7 bases; unmatched junction nucleotides: 8. CDR1 and CDR2 from the germline V gene are SEHNR and FQNEAQ (reference sequence). Together with reference TRBV7-9 and TRBJ2-5, the CDR3 gives the full variable domain: DTGVSQNPRHKITKRGQNVTFRCDPISEHNRLYWYRQTLGQGPEFLTYFQNEAQLEKSRLLSDRFSAERPKGSFSTLEIQRTEQGDSAMYLCASSFRDSQWTQYFGPGTRLLVL.

The V gene is TRBV7-9, the J gene TRBJ2-3; D not resolved. The V gene's germline CDR1 is SEHNR and CDR2 FQNEAQ (reference sequence). Trimming stripped 1 base from V and 3 bases from J, with 8 bases between. The CDR3 loop spans 14 amino acids. In nucleotides, the CDR3 is TGTGCCAGCAGCTTAGATCTTAGAACAGATACGCAGTATTTT. The encoded protein is CASSLDLRTDTQYF.

In DNA form, the CDR3 reads TGTGCCAGCAGCCCCGTCGGCGGGAGTGTACGGGAGACCCAGTACTTC. Amino acids: CASSPVGGSVRETQYF. The J gene is TRBJ2-5, the V gene TRBV4-2; 7 bases are a match to TRBD2. Losses at the gene ends were 4 bases for V and 5 bases for J; bases not matched to a gene: 13. Germline loops: CDR1 LGHNA, CDR2 YNFKEQ. CDR3 size: 16 residues.

On this clone: One end of the junction does not line up with germline, which may come from a read error. This rearrangement joins TRBV7-7 to TRBJ2-2, with D possibly matching TRBD1 (6 bases). Germline values: CDR1 SSHAT, CDR2 FNYEAQ (reference sequence). This CDR3 is built from 20 residues. CDR3 amino acids: CASSPRRWGHVQRATGELFF. CDR3 nucleotides: TGTGCTAGCAGCCCCCGAAGGTGGGGACACGTACAACGGGCCACCGGGGAGCTGTTTTTT.

This sequence joins TRBV7-3 and TRBJ2-1; tentative D call: TRBD2 (5 bases). The CDR3 loop spans 13 amino acids. Germline V lookup: CDR1 SGHTA, CDR2 FQGTGA. V lost 5 bases and J lost 3, with 8 bases in between. The CDR3 bases are TGTGCCAGCAGCCCACTAGGCTACAATGAGCAGTTCTTC. Amino acids: CASSPLGYNEQFF.

V is TRBV19 and J is TRBJ1-3; TRBD1 matches at 7 bases. CDR1 and CDR2 (germline): LNHDA, SQIVND (reference sequence). The CDR3 extends over 13 amino acids. The ends lost 10 bases at V and 3 bases at J; junction bases unmatched: 6. The CDR3 nucleotides are TGTGCCACCGGGACAGATATTGGAAACACCATATATTTT. This gives the protein CATGTDIGNTIYF.

Only a few counts were recorded for this clone. The rearrangement links TRBV30 to TRBJ1-2; D is uncertain. The germline CDR1 and CDR2 sequences are GTSNPN and SVGIG (reference sequence). V lost 1 base and J lost 6, with 9 bases in between. This CDR3 has 12 amino acids. CDR3 protein: CAWSDGPHGYTF. Written as DNA, the CDR3 is TGTGCCTGGAGTGATGGGCCCCATGGCTACACCTTC.

The chain is built from TRBV11-2 and TRBJ2-7, with unresolved D. Germline CDR1 SGHAT, CDR2 FQNNGV. There are 14 residues in the CDR3. V shed 1 base and J shed 2 bases, with 9 bases lying between them. CDR3 sequence: CASSLGQAPYEQYF. Here the CDR3 DNA reads TGTGCCAGCAGCTTAGGACAAGCACCCTACGAGCAGTACTTC.

V usage is TRBV28 and J usage is TRBJ1-4; a possible D gene is TRBD1 (6 bases). CDR1 MDHEN and CDR2 SYDVKM come from the germline V gene. The CDR3 consists of 12 residues. Trimming took off 8 bases at V and 7 bases at J, with 11 bases between the two ends. CDR3 nucleotides: TGTGCCAGCCAGGGGTTTCGTGAAAAACTGTTTTTT. Its translation is CASQGFREKLFF. Full variable domain (rest looked up from reference TRBV28 and TRBJ1-4): DVKVTQSSRYLVKRTGEKVFLECVQDMDHENMFWYRQDPGLGLRLIYFSYDVKMKEKGDIPEGYSVSREKKERFSLILESASTNQTSMYLCASQGFREKLFFGSGTQLSVL.

J is TRBJ2-1 and V is TRBV4-2, with 10 bases that match TRBD2. Germline V gives CDR1 LGHNA, CDR2 YNFKEQ. The CDR3 runs 17 residues. V shed 1 base and J 2 bases; nucleotides not matched to a gene: 5. Written as DNA, the CDR3 is TGTGCCAGCAGCCAAGTGAAAACTAGCGGGGCCTACAATGAGCAGTTCTTC. It specifies CASSQVKTSGAYNEQFF.

This chain joins TRBV5-1 and TRBJ2-2; 10 nucleotides align to TRBD2. Germline V gives CDR1 SGHRS, CDR2 YFSETQ. The CDR3 is made up of 17 amino acids. The V gene end was trimmed by 5 bases and the J gene end by 4 bases; junction bases not matched to a gene: 11. The CDR3 DNA follows: TGCGCCAGCAGTTTCCGTTTTAGCGGGAGGTTCACCGGGGAGCTGTTTTTT. Protein: CASSFRFSGRFTGELFF.

This chain joins TRBV19 and TRBJ1-2; the match to TRBD1 covers 7 bases. J gave up 10 bases and V 6 bases, and 11 bases lay outside the gene matches. CDR3 length: 13 residues. Germline V lookup: CDR1 LNHDA, CDR2 SQIVND (reference sequence). CDR3 coding DNA: TGTGCCAGTAGCCCCTTAGGGGACAGTCACTACACCTTC. This translates into CASSPLGDSHYTF. Supplemented by reference TRBV19 and TRBJ1-2, the full variable domain reads DGGITQSPKYLFRKEGQNVTLSCEQNLNHDAMYWYRQDPGQGLRLIYYSQIVNDFQKGDIAEGYSVSREKKESFPLTVTSAQKNPTAFYLCASSPLGDSHYTFGSGTRLTVV.